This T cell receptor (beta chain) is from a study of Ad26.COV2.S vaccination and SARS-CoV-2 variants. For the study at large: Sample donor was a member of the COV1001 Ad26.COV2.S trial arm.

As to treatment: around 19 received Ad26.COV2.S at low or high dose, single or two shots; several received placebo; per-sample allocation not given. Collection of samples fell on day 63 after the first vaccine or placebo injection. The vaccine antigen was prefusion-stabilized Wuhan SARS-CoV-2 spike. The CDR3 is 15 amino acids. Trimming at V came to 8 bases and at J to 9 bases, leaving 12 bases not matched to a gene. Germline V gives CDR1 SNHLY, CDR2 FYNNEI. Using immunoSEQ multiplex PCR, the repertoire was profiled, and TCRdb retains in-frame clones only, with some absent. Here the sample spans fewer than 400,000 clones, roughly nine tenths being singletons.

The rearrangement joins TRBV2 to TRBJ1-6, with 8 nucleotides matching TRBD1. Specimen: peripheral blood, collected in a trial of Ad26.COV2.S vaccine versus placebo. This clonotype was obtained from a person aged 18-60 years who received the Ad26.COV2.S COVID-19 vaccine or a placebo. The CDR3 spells CASALDREGASPLHF. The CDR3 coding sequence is TGTGCCAGCGCGTTGGACAGGGAAGGCGCTTCACCCCTCCACTTT.